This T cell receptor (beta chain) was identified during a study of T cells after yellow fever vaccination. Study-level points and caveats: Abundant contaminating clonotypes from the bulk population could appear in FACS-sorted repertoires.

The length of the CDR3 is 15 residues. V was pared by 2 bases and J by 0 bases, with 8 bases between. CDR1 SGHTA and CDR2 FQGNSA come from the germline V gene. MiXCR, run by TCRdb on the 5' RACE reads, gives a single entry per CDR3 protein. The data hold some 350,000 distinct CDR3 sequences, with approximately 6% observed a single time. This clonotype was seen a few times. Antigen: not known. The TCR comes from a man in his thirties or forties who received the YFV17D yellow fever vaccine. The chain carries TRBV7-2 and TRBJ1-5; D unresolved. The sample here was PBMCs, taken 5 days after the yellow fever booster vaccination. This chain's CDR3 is CASSLRAYSNQPQHF. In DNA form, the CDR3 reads TGTGCCAGCAGCTTACGAGCTTATAGCAATCAGCCCCAGCATTTT.